This T cell receptor beta chain was obtained from a study of T cell changes during pregnancy in multiple sclerosis. Generated by immunoSEQ multiplex PCR, the TCRdb table keeps only in-frame clones and is missing some. The profile shows 25,000 or so clones, over 80% of them singletons. The sequencing used CD8+ T cells from peripheral blood mononuclear cells, collected before pregnancy. The receptor comes from a female donor with multiple sclerosis, enrolled in a pregnancy study.

This CDR3 reads CASSLGGGTEAFF. The CDR3 DNA follows: TGTGCCAGCAGTTTGGGGGGTGGCACTGAAGCTTTCTTT. V gene TRBV28 combines with J gene TRBJ1-1; a weak D match, TRBD1 (5 bases). The CDR3 sequence is 13 residues long. CDR1 is MDHEN, CDR2 SYDVKM, per germline. V was shortened by 3 bases and J by 4 bases, with 9 bases between the two germline ends.